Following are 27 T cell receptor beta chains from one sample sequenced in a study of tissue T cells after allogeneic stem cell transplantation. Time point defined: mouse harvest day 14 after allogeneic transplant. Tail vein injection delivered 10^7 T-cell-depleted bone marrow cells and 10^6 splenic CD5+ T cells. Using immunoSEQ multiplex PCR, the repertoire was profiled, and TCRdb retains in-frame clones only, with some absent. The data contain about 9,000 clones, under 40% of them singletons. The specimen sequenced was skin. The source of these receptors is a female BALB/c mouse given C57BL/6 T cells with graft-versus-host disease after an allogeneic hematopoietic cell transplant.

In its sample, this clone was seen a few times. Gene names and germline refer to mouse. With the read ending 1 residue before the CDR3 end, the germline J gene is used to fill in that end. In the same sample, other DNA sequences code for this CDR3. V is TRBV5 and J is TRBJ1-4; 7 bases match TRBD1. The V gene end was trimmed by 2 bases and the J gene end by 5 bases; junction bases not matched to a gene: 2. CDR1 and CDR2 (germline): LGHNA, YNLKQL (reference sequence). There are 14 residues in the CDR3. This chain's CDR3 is CASSQPGQNERLFF. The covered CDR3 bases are TGTGCCAGCAGCCAACCGGGACAGAACGAAAGATTATTT.

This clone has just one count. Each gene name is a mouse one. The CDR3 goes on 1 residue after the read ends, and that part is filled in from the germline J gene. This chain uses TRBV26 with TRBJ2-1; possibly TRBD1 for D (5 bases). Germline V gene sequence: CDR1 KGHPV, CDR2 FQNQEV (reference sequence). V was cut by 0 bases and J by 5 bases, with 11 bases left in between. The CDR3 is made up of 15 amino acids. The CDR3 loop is CASSLSPGRNAEQFF. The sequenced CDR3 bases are TGTGCCAGCAGTCTGTCTCCAGGGAGGAATGCTGAGCAGTTC.

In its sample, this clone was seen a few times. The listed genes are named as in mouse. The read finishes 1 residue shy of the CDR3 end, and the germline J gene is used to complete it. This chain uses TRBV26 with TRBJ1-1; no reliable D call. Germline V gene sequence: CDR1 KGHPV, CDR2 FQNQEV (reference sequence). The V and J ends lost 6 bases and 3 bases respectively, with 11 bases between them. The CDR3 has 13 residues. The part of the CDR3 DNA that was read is TGTGCCAGCAGCCCCACCGGGCACACAGAAGTCTTC. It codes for CASSPTGHTEVF. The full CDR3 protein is CASSPTGHTEVFF.

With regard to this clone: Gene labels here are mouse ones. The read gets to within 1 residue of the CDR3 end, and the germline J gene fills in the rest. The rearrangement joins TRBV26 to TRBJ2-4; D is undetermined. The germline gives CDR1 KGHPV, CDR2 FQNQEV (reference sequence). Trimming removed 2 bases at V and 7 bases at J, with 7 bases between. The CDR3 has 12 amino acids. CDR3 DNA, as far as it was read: TGTGCCAGCAGTCTGAGGACCTACACCTTGTAC. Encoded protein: CASSLRTYTLY. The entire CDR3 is CASSLRTYTLYF.

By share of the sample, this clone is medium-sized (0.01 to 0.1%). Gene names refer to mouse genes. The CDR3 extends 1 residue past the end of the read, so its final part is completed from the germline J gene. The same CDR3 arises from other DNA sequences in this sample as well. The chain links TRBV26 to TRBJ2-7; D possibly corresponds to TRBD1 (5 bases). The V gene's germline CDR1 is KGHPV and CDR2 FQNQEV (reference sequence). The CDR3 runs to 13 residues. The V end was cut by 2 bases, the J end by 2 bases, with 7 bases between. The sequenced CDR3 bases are TGTGCCAGCAGTCTGGACAGCCCCTATGAACAGTAC. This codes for CASSLDSPYEQY. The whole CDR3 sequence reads CASSLDSPYEQYF.

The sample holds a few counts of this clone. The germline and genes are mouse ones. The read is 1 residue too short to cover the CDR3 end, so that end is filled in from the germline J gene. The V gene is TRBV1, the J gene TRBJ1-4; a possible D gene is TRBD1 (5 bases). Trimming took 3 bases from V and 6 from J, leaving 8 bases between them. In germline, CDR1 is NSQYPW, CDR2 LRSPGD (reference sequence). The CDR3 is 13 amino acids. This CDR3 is CTCSAGGDERLFF. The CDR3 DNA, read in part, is TGCACCTGCAGTGCGGGGGGGGACGAAAGATTATTT.

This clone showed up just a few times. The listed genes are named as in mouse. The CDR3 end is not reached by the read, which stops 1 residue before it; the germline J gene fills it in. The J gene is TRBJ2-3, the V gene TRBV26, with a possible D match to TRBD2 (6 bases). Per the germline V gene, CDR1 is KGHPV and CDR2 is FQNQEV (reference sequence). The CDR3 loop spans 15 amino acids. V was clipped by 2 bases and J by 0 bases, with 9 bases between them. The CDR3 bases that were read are TGTGCCAGCAGTCTGCCTGGGGCAAGTGCAGAAACGCTGTAT. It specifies CASSLPGASAETLY. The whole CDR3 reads CASSLPGASAETLYF.

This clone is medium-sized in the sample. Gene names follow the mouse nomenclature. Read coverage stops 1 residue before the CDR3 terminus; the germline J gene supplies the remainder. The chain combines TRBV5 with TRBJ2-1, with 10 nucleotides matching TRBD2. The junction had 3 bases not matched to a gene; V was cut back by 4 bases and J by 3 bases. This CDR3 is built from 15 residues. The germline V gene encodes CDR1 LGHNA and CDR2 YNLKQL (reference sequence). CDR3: CASSLDWGAYAEQFF. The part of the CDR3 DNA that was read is TGTGCCAGCAGCCTTGACTGGGGGGCCTATGCTGAGCAGTTC.

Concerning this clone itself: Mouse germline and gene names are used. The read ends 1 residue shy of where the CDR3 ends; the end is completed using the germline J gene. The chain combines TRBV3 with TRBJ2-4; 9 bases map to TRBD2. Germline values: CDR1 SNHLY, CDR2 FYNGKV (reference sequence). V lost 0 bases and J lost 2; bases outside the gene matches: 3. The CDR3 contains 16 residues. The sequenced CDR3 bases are TGTGCCAGCAGCTTAGCTGGGGGGGCGCTTCAAAACACCTTGTAC. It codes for CASSLAGGALQNTLY. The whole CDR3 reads CASSLAGGALQNTLYF.

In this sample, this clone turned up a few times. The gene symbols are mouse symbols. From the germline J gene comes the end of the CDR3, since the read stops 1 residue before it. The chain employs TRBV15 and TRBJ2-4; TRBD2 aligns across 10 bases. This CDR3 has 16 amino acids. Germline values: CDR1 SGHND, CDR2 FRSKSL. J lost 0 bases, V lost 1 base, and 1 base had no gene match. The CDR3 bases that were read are TGTGCCAGCAGTTTAGGGACTGGGGGTAGTCAAAACACCTTGTAC. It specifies CASSLGTGGSQNTLY. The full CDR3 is CASSLGTGGSQNTLYF.

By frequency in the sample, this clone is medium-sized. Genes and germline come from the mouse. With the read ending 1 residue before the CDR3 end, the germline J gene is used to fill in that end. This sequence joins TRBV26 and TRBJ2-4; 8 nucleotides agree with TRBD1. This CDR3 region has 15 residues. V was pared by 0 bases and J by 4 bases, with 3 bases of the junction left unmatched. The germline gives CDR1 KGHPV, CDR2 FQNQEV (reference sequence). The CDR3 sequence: CASSLSQGGKNTLYF. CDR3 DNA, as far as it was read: TGTGCCAGCAGTCTGTCACAGGGGGGAAAAAACACCTTGTAC.

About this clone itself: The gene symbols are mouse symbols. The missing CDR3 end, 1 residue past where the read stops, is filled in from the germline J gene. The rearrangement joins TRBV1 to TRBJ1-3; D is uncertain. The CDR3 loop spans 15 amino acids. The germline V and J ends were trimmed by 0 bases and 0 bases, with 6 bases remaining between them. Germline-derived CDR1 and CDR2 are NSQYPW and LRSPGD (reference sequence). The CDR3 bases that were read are TGCACCTGCAGTGCAGAGGGGTTTTCTGGAAATACGCTCTAT. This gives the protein CTCSAEGFSGNTLY. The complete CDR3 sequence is CTCSAEGFSGNTLYF.

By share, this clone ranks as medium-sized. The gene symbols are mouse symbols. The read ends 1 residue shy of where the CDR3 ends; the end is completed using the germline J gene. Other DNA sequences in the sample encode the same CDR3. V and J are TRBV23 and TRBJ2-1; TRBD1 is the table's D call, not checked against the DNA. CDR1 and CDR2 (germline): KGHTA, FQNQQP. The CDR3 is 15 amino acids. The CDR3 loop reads CSSSQTGQGDAEQFF. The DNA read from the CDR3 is TGCTCCAGCAGTCAAACGGGACAGGGGGATGCTGAGCAGTTC. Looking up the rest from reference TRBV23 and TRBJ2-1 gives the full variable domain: DAAVTQKPRYLIKMKGQEAEMKCIPEKGHTAVFWYQQKQSKELKFLIYFQNQQPLDQIDMVKERFSAVCPSSSLCSLGIRTCEAEDSALYLCSSSQTGQGDAEQFFGPGTRLTVL.

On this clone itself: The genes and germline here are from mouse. The covered CDR3 bases are TGTGCCAGCTCTCTGGCAGGGGGCTATAATTCGCCCCTCTAC. Protein: CASSLAGGYNSPLY. The complete CDR3 protein is CASSLAGGYNSPLYF. The rearrangement uses TRBV12-2 and TRBJ1-6, with 7 bases identical to TRBD1. The missing CDR3 end, 1 residue past where the read stops, is filled in from the germline J gene. TRBJ1-6 is recorded as an ORF, its role being uncertain. The germline V gene has CDR1 SGHLS and CDR2 HYDKME. The CDR3 is 15 residues long. V was clipped by 1 base and J by 3 bases; unmatched bases: 2.

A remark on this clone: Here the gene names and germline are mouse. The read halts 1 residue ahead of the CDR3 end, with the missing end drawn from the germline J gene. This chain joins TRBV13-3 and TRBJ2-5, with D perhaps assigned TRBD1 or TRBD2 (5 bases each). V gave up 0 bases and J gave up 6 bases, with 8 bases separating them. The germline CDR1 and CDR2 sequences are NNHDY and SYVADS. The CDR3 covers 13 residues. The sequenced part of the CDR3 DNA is TGTGCCAGCAGTGATGGGGGGTGGGACACCCAGTAC. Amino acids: CASSDGGWDTQY. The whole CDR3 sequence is CASSDGGWDTQYF.

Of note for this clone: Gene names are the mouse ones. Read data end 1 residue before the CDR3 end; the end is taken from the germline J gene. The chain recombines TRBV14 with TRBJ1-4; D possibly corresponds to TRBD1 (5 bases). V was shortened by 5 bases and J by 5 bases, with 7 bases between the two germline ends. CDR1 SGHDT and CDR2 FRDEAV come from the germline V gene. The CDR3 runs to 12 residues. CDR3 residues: CASSYRNERLFF. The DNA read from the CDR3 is TGTGCCAGCAGCTACAGGAACGAAAGATTATTT.

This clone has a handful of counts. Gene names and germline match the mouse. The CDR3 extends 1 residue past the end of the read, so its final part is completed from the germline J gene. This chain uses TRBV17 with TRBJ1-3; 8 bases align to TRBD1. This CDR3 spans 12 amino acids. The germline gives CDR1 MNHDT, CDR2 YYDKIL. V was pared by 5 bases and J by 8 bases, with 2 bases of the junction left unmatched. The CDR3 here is CASSEQGDTLYF. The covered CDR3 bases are TGTGCTAGCAGTGAACAGGGGGATACGCTCTAT.

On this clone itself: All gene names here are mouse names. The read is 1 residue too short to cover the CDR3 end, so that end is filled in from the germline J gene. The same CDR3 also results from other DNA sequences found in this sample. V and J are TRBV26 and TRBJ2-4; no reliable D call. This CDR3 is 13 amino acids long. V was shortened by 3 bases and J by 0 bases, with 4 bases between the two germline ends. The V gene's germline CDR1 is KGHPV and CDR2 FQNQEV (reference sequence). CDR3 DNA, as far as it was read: TGTGCCAGCAGTCTTGGTAGTCAAAACACCTTGTAC. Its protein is CASSLGSQNTLY. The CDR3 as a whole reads CASSLGSQNTLYF.

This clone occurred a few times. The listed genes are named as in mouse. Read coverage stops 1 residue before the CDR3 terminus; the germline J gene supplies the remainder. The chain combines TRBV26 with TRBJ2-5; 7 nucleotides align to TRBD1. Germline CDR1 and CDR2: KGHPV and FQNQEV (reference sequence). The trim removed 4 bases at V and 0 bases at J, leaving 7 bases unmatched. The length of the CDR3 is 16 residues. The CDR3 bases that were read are TGTGCCAGCAGTCCCTTCAGGGGGTTTAACCAAGACACCCAGTAC. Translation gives CASSPFRGFNQDTQY. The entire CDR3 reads CASSPFRGFNQDTQYF.

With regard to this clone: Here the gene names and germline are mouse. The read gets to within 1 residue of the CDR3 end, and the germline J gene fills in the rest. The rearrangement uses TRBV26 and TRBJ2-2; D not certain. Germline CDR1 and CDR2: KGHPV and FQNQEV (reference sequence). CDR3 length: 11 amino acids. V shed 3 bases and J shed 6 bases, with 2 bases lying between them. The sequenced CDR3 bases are TGTGCCAGCAGTCTCTCCGGGCAGCTCTAC. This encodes CASSLSGQLY. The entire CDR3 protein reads CASSLSGQLYF.

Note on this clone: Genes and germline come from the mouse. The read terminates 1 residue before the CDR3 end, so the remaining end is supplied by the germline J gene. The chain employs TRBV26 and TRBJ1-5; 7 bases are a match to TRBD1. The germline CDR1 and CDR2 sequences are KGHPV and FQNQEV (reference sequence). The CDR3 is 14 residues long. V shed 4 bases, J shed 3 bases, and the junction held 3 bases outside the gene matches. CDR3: CASSPRQGNQAPLF. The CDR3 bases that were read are TGTGCCAGCAGTCCTCGACAGGGCAACCAGGCTCCGCTT.

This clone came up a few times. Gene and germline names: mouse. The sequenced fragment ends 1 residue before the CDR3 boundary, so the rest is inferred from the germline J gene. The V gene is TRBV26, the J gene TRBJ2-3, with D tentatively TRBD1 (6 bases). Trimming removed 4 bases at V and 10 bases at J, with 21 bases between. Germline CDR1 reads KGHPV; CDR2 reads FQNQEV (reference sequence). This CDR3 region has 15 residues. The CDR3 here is CASSPTGSMAAPLYF. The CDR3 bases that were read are TGTGCCAGCAGTCCCACAGGGTCTATGGCAGCGCCGCTGTAT.

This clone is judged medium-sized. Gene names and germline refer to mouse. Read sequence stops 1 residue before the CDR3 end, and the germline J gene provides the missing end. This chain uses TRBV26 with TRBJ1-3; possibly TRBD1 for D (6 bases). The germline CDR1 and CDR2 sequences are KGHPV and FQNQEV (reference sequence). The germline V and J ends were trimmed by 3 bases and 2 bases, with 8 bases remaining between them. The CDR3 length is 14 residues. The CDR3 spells CASSLTGTGNTLYF. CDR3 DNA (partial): TGTGCCAGCAGTCTCACAGGGACTGGAAATACGCTCTAT.

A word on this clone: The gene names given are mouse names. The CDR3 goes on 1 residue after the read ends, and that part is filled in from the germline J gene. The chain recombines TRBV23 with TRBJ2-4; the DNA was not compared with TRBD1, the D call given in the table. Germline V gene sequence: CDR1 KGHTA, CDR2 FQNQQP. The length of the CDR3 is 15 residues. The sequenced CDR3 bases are TGCTCCAGCAGTCATTCCGGGACAGGGCAAAACACCTTGTAC. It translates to CSSSHSGTGQNTLY. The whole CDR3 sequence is CSSSHSGTGQNTLYF.

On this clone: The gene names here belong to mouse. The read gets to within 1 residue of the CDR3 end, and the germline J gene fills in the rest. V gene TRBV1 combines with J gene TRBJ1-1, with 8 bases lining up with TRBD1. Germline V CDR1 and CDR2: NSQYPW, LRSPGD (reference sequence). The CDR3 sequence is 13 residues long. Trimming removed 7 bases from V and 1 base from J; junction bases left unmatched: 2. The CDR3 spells CTCTDRGNTEVFF. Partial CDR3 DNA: TGCACCTGCACCGACAGGGGAAACACAGAAGTCTTC.

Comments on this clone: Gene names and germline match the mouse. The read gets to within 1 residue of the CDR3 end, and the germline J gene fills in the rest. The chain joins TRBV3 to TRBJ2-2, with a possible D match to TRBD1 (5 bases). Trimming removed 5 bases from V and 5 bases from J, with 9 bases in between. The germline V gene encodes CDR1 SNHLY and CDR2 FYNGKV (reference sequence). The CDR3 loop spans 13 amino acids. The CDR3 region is CASSLRDTGQLYF. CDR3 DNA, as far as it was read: TGTGCCAGCAGCCTCAGGGATACCGGGCAGCTCTAC.

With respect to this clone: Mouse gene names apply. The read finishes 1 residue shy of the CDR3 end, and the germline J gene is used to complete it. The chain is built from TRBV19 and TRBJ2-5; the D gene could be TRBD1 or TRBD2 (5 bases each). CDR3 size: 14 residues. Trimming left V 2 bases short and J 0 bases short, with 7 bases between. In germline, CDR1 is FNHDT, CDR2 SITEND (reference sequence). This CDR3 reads CASSIGGNQDTQYF. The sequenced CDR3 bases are TGTGCCAGCAGTATCGGGGGTAACCAAGACACCCAGTAC.